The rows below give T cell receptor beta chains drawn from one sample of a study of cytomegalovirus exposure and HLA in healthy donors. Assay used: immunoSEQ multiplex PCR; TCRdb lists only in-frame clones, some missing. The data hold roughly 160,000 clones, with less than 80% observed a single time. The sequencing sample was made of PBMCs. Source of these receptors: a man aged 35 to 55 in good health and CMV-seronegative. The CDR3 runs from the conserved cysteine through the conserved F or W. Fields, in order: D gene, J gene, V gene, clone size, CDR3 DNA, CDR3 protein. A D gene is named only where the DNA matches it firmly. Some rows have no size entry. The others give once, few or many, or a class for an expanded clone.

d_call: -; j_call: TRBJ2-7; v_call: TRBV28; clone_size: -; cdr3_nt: TGTGCCAGCAGTCTCATACTGACTCGGCAGTACTTC; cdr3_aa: CASSLILTRQYF
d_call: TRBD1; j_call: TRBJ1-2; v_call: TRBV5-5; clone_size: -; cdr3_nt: TGTGCCAGCAGCTCATTGCTTCGGGACAGGGTCGTCGCTAGCGGCTACACCTTC; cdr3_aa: CASSSLLRDRVVASGYTF
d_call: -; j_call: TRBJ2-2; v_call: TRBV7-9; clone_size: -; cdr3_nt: TGTGCCAGCAGCTTCGGCCGGGAGTCCGGGGAGCTGTTTTTT; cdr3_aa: CASSFGRESGELFF
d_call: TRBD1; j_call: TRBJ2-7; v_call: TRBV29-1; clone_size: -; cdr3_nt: TGCAGCGTTTTGCTCGCGGACAGGACCTACGAGCAGTACTTC; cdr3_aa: CSVLLADRTYEQYF
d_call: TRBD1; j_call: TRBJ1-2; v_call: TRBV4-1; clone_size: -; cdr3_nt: TGCGCCAGCAGCCAAGTCGAGGGGGCCGCCTATGGCTACACCTTC; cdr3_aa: CASSQVEGAAYGYTF
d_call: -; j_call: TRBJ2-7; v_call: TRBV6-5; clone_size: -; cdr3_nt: TGTGCCAGCAGTACAACTAGCACTCTCTACGAGCAGTACTTC; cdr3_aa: CASSTTSTLYEQYF
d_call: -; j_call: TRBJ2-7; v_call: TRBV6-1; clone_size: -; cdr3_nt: TGTGCCAGCACCACAAGGCGGGGTAGCAACGAGCAGTACTTC; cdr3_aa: CASTTRRGSNEQYF
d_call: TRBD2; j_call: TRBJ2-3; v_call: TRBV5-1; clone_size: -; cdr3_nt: TGCGCCAGCAGCTTAGGGACTAGCGGGAGTTCAGATACGCAGTATTTT; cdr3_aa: CASSLGTSGSSDTQYF
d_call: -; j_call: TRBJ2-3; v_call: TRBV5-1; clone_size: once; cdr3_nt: TGCGCCAGCAGCCCGACAGGATCTAGCACAGATACGCAGTATTTT; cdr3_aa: CASSPTGSSTDTQYF
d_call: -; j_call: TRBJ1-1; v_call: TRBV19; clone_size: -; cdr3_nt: TGTGCCAGTAGTATAGTCCAGAACACTGAAGCTTTCTTT; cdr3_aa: CASSIVQNTEAFF
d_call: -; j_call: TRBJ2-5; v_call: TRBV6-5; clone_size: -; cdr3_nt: TGTGCCAGCAGCCTGGGGGGGGGCGGGAAGACCCAGTACTTC; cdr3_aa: CASSLGGGGKTQYF
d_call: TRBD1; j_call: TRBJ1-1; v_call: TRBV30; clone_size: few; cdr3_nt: TGTGCCTGGAGTGTATGGGGGACAGGGGTGAACACTGAAGCTTTCTTT; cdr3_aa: CAWSVWGTGVNTEAFF
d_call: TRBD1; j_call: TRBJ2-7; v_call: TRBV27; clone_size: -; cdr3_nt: TGTGCCAGCAGGACAGGGTCCTACGAGCAGTACTTC; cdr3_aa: CASRTGSYEQYF
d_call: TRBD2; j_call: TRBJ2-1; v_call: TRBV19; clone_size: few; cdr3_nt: TGTGCCAGTAGTCCGAGACTAGCGGGAGGCTCCCGTTACAATGAGCAGTTCTTC; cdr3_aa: CASSPRLAGGSRYNEQFF
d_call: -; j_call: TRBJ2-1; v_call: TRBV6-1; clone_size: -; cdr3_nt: TGTGCCAGCAGTGAATTCAGCACAGCCCTTTACAATGAGCAGTTCTTC; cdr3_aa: CASSEFSTALYNEQFF
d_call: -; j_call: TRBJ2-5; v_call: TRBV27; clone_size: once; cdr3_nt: TGTGCCAGCAGTCCGCTTCCGGTGGAGACCCAGTACTTC; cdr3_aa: CASSPLPVETQYF
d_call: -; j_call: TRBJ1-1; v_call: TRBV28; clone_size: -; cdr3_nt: TGTGCCAGCAGTTTAGGGGAGGGGATGACTGAAGCTTTCTTT; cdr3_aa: CASSLGEGMTEAFF
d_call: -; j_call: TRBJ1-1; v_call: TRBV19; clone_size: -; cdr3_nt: TGTGCCAGTAGCCTTAAGGACAGAAACACTGAAGCTTTCTTT; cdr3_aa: CASSLKDRNTEAFF
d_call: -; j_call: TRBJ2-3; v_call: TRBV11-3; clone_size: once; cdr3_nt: TGTGCCAGCAGCCCCTCGTCCGATACGCAGTATTTT; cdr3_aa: CASSPSSDTQYF
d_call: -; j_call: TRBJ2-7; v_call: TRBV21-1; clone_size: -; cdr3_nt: TGTGCCAGCAGCAAAGTGTCATCGACAGGCTACGAGCAGTACTTC; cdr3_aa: CASSKVSSTGYEQYF
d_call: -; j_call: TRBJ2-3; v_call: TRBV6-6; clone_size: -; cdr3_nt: TGTGCCAGCAGTTACCCTTCGACAGGTAGCACAGATACGCAGTATTTT; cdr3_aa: CASSYPSTGSTDTQYF
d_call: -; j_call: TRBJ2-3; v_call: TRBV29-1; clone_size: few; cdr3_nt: TGCAGCGTTGGCGACACAGATACGCAGTATTTT; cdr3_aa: CSVGDTDTQYF
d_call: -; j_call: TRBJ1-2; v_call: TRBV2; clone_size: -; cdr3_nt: TGTGCCAGCAGTGAAGCCGAGAACTATGGCTACACCTTC; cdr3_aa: CASSEAENYGYTF
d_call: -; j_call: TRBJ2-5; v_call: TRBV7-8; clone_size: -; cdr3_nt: TGTGCCAGCAGCCCGCAGGGGGGCCAAGAGACCCAGTACTTC; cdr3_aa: CASSPQGGQETQYF
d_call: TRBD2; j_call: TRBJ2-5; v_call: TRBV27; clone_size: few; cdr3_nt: TGTGCCAGCTCCGTAGCGGGACGAGGAGAGACCCAGTACTTC; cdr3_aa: CASSVAGRGETQYF
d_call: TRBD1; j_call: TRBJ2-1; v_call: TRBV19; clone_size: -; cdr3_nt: TGTGCCAGTAGTATAGATGTGGGACAGAAGCAGTTCTTC; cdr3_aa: CASSIDVGQKQFF
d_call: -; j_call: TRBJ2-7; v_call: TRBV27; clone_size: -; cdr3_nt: TGTGCCAGCACCTCGACAGCCTCCTACGAGCAGTACTTC; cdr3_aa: CASTSTASYEQYF
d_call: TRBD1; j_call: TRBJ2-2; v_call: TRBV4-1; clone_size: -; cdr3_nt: TGCGCCAGCAGCCAAGAAGAGAACAGGGGCGGCACCGGGGAGCTGTTTTTT; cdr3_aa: CASSQEENRGGTGELFF
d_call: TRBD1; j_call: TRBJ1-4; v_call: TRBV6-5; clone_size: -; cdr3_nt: TGTGCCAGCAGTCACCAAGGGGGCGTTGGAAAACTGTTTTTT; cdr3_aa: CASSHQGGVGKLFF
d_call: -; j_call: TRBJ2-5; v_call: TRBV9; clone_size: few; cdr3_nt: TGTGCCAGCAGCATTCAGGGAAAAGAGACCCAGTACTTC; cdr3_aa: CASSIQGKETQYF
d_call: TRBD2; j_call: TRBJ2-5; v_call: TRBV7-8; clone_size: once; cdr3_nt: TGTGCCAGCAGCCCCTTGGTAGCGGGAGGGCCTGTCAGGGAGACCCAGTACTTC; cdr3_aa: CASSPLVAGGPVRETQYF
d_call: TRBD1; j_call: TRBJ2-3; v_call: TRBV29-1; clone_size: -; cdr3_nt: TGCAGCGTCCGGGACAGGGGGATAGCAGATACGCAGTATTTT; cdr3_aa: CSVRDRGIADTQYF
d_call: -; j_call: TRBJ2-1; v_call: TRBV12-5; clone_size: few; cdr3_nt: TGTGCTAGTGCCCCTGGGGGGAATTCGTTCGATGAGCAGTTCTTC; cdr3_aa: CASAPGGNSFDEQFF
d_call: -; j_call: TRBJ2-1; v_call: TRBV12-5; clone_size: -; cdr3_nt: TGTGCTAGTGGCCACGGGAATGAGCAGTTCTTC; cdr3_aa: CASGHGNEQFF
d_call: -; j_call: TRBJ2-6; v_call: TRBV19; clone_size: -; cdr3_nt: TGTGCCAGTAGTATCCTTTTCGGGACAACCTTCTCTGGGGCCAACGTCCTGACTTTC; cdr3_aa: CASSILFGTTFSGANVLTF
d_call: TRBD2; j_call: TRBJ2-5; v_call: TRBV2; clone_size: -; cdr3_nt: TGTGCCAGCAGTGGCCTAGCGGGAGGTAAAGAGACCCAGTACTTC; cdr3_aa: CASSGLAGGKETQYF
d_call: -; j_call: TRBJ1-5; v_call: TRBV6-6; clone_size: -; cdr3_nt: TGTGCCAGCAGTTACTCTGGGGCAGGGAGGGATCAGCCCCAGCATTTT; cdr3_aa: CASSYSGAGRDQPQHF